The 28 T cell receptor beta chains below come from one sample, sequenced in a study of early T cells in non-severe SARS-CoV-2 infection. From the 5' RACE reads, TCRdb called clonotypes with MiXCR, one entry per CDR3 protein. This table holds tens of thousands of distinct CDR3 sequences, 10% to 12% found once. Sequencing used whole blood, obtained at baseline. The origin of the receptors is an adult who was a healthcare worker with PCR-confirmed SARS-CoV-2 infection or an uninfected control (not recorded which).

The chain joins TRBV2 to TRBJ1-1, with TRBD1 identical over 8 bases. The CDR3 sequence is 14 residues long. Germline loops: CDR1 SNHLY, CDR2 FYNNEI. With V trimmed by 5 bases and J by 4 bases, 6 bases remained unmatched. CDR3 sequence (DNA): TGTGCCAGCAGTCCCCGGACAGGGAGCACTGAAGCTTTCTTT. It yields the protein CASSPRTGSTEAFF.

This clonotype was found a few times. The chain uses TRBV7-9 and TRBJ1-1; 7 bases align to TRBD1. V was pared by 3 bases and J by 5 bases, with 6 bases of the junction left unmatched. Germline values: CDR1 SEHNR, CDR2 FQNEAQ (reference sequence). The CDR3 is 14 residues long. The CDR3 reads CASSFDRAGTEAFF. CDR3 in DNA: TGTGCCAGCAGCTTCGACAGGGCGGGAACTGAAGCTTTCTTT.

This rearrangement joins TRBV7-2 to TRBJ2-3; D is unresolved. Germline V gene sequence: CDR1 SGHTA, CDR2 FQGNSA. The CDR3 is 13 residues long. Trimming removed 5 bases from V and 5 bases from J, with 11 bases in between. CDR3 in DNA: TGTGCCAGCAGCCCCGTCTTTGTAGATACGCAGTATTTT. Translated, it gives CASSPVFVDTQYF.

The chain carries TRBV6-1 and TRBJ2-3; the D is unclear. Germline V lookup: CDR1 MNHNS, CDR2 SASEGT. The V and J ends lost 6 bases and 2 bases respectively, with 6 bases between them. The CDR3 runs 12 residues. The chain's CDR3 is CASSYTTDTQYF. The CDR3 nucleotides read TGTGCCAGCAGCTACACCACAGATACGCAGTATTTT.

This clonotype has ten or more counts. This rearrangement joins TRBV7-8 to TRBJ2-7; D unclear. V was clipped by 1 base and J by 0 bases, with 10 bases between them. The CDR3 is made up of 15 amino acids. Germline V gene lookup returns CDR1 SGHVS and CDR2 FQNEAQ. The CDR3 loop reads CASSLVRFPSYEQYF. CDR3 DNA: TGTGCCAGCAGCTTAGTACGGTTCCCCTCCTACGAGCAGTACTTC. Full variable domain (remainder filled in from reference TRBV7-8 and TRBJ2-7): GAGVSQSPRYKVAKRGQDVALRCDPISGHVSLFWYQQALGQGPEFLTYFQNEAQLDKSGLPSDRFFAERPEGSVSTLKIQRTQQEDSAVYLCASSLVRFPSYEQYFGPGTRLTVT.

This clonotype has more than one count but fewer than ten. The chain has TRBV11-2 and TRBJ2-1; D might be TRBD1 (6 bases). This CDR3 region has 15 residues. V shed 3 bases and J shed 5 bases, with 14 bases lying between them. From germline, CDR1 is SGHAT and CDR2 FQNNGV. CDR3 amino acids: CASSLMQGRDNEQFF. CDR3 bases: TGTGCCAGCAGCTTGATGCAGGGGAGAGACAATGAGCAGTTCTTC.

This clonotype was seen at least ten times. This chain uses TRBV4-2 with TRBJ2-7, with D uncertain. The CDR3 is 15 amino acids. Germline CDR1 is LGHNA and CDR2 is YNFKEQ. Trimming took 0 bases from V and 0 from J, leaving 9 bases between them. The DNA for the CDR3 is TGTGCCAGCAGCCAAGAACACAGAAGCTCCTACGAGCAGTACTTC. Its protein product is CASSQEHRSSYEQYF.

This clonotype has a handful of counts. This chain links TRBV29-1 with TRBJ1-1; D uncertain. In germline, CDR1 is SQVTM, CDR2 ANQGSEA. The length of the CDR3 is 8 residues. CDR3 in amino acids: CIGDEAFF. As DNA, the CDR3 is TGCATTGGGGATGAAGCTTTCTTT.

This clonotype was detected only a few times. This rearrangement joins TRBV3-1 to TRBJ2-1; weak D call: TRBD1 (6 bases). There are 13 residues in the CDR3. Germline loops: CDR1 LGHDT, CDR2 YNNKEL (reference sequence). The V gene lost 3 bases and the J gene lost 7 bases, with 10 bases spanning the gap. CDR3 bases: TGTGCCAGCAGCCATACAGGGAAGAATGAGCAGTTCTTC. It encodes CASSHTGKNEQFF.

The chain couples TRBV18 to TRBJ1-1; D is uncertain. Trimming shortened V by 7 bases and J by 4 bases, and 13 bases separated the two germline ends. The CDR3 runs to 13 residues. Per the germline V gene, CDR1 is KGHSH and CDR2 is LQKENI. CDR3 protein: CASCPGLGTEAFF. The CDR3 region has the DNA TGTGCCAGCTGCCCGGGTCTGGGCACTGAAGCTTTCTTT.

The J gene is TRBJ1-5, the V gene TRBV4-1, with D unclear. This CDR3 is 16 amino acids long. Trimming took 4 bases from V and 5 from J, leaving 18 bases between them. Germline CDR1 reads MGHRA; CDR2 reads YSYEKL. This CDR3 reads CASSREFGVGHQPQHF. DNA of the CDR3: TGCGCCAGCAGCCGAGAGTTCGGAGTCGGCCATCAGCCCCAGCATTTT.

In its sample, this clonotype was seen many times. This chain connects TRBV5-4 to TRBJ1-1, with a tentative D call TRBD1 (5 bases). Germline V lookup: CDR1 SGHNT, CDR2 YYREEE (reference sequence). Trimming left V 9 bases short and J 2 bases short, with 14 bases between. The CDR3 runs 13 residues. The CDR3 is CAISAGQNTEAFF. The CDR3 nucleotides are TGTGCCATCTCGGCTGGACAAAACACTGAAGCTTTCTTT.

This clonotype was observed many times. This chain uses TRBV30 with TRBJ1-1; D gene uncertain. The CDR3 totals 13 residues. From germline, CDR1 is GTSNPN and CDR2 SVGIG (reference sequence). Trimming cost V 0 bases and J 2 bases, with 7 bases left between them. CDR3 amino acids: CAWSVVLNTEAFF. For the CDR3, the DNA is TGTGCCTGGAGTGTAGTACTTAACACTGAAGCTTTCTTT.

This chain joins TRBV6-2 or TRBV6-3 and TRBJ2-3; weak D call: TRBD2 (5 bases). Germline CDR1 and CDR2: MNHEY and SVGEGT. This CDR3 comprises 14 residues. The V end was cut by 2 bases, the J end by 0 bases, with 6 bases between. This chain's CDR3 is CASSYRTSTDTQYF. The CDR3 DNA follows: TGTGCCAGCAGTTACCGGACTAGCACAGATACGCAGTATTTT.

This clonotype turned up a few times. This chain uses TRBV6-6 with TRBJ2-1, with D perhaps TRBD2 (6 bases). Per germline, CDR1 MNHNY and CDR2 SVGAGI (reference sequence). Trimming shortened V by 2 bases and J by 2 bases, and 22 bases separated the two germline ends. CDR3 size: 19 residues. CDR3 nucleotide sequence: TGTGCCAGCAGTTACCCCCCTCTTCGGGACTCTCCGACCTACAATGAGCAGTTCTTC. This codes for CASSYPPLRDSPTYNEQFF.

A few counts support this clonotype. This chain connects TRBV20-1 to TRBJ1-5; 8 nucleotides align to TRBD1. The germline gives CDR1 DFQATT, CDR2 SNEGSKA (reference sequence). After removal of 6 bases from V and 7 bases from J, the junction contained 5 bases not matched to a gene. This CDR3 spans 12 amino acids. DNA of the CDR3: TGCAGTGCCGACGACAGGGGCCAGCCCCAGCATTTT. As protein: CSADDRGQPQHF.

This sequence joins TRBV28 and TRBJ2-4, with TRBD1 as a possible D gene (6 bases). Germline CDR1 is MDHEN and CDR2 is SYDVKM. V was pared by 5 bases and J by 0 bases, with 14 bases between. The CDR3 length is 16 residues. This chain's CDR3 is CASSHGTYLAKNIQYF. For the CDR3, the DNA is TGTGCCAGCAGTCATGGGACATATCTAGCCAAAAACATTCAGTACTTC.

A few counts support this clonotype. This rearrangement joins TRBV29-1 to TRBJ1-2; D unresolved. With 4 bases removed from V and 4 bases from J, the gap between germline ends came to 7 bases. The germline V gene has CDR1 SQVTM and CDR2 ANQGSEA. CDR3 size: 11 residues. CDR3 sequence (DNA): TGCAGCGTTGGCACAGTCTATGGCTACACCTTC. As protein: CSVGTVYGYTF.

The CDR3 DNA is TGCAGCGCCCGCTCCGGACAGGGGAACACTGAAGCTTTCTTT. Amino acids: CSARSGQGNTEAFF. The chain carries TRBV29-1 and TRBJ1-1, with TRBD1 matching over 8 bases. The length of the CDR3 is 14 residues. The V and J ends lost 7 bases and 1 base, in that order; junction bases with no gene match: 8. The V gene's germline CDR1 is SQVTM and CDR2 ANQGSEA.

This clonotype has at least ten counts. This rearrangement joins TRBV7-9 to TRBJ1-5; D unresolved. The CDR3 runs 15 residues. Germline V gene sequence: CDR1 SEHNR, CDR2 FQNEAQ (reference sequence). V was trimmed by 3 bases and J by 3 bases, leaving 12 bases between them. CDR3 amino acids: CASSLAGPNNQPQHF. The CDR3 DNA reads TGTGCCAGCAGCTTGGCAGGACCGAACAATCAGCCCCAGCATTTT.

The J gene is TRBJ2-1, the V gene TRBV6-6; no reliable D call. V shed 10 bases and J shed 5 bases, with 9 bases lying between them. The germline V gene has CDR1 MNHNY and CDR2 SVGAGI (reference sequence). The CDR3 totals 11 residues. This chain's CDR3 is CATLRDNEQFF. The CDR3 DNA sequence: TGTGCCACCCTAAGGGACAATGAGCAGTTCTTC.

The CDR3 DNA reads as TGCAGTGCTTTCCCCCCCGAGGGCACAGATACGCAGTATTTT. Amino acid sequence: CSAFPPEGTDTQYF. The chain employs TRBV20-1 and TRBJ2-3; D not certain. Trimming removed 5 bases at V and 1 base at J, with 13 bases between. Per the germline V gene, CDR1 is DFQATT and CDR2 is SNEGSKA (reference sequence). CDR3 size: 14 residues.

This clonotype was observed many times. V usage is TRBV7-9 and J usage is TRBJ2-5; 10 bases agree with TRBD2. The J segment lost 2 bases and the V segment lost 5 bases, leaving 2 bases of the junction unmatched. CDR1 is SEHNR and CDR2 is FQNEAQ in the germline V gene (reference sequence). The CDR3 extends over 14 amino acids. As DNA, the CDR3 is TGTGCCAGCAGCCAGACTAGCGGGCAAGAGACCCAGTACTTC. Encoded protein: CASSQTSGQETQYF.

This clonotype was observed at least ten times. This sequence joins TRBV5-1 and TRBJ1-1; possibly TRBD1 for D (5 bases). The CDR3 covers 18 residues. Germline lookup yields CDR1 SGHRS and CDR2 YFSETQ. Deletions cut 1 base from V and 6 bases from J, with 25 bases between. In DNA, the CDR3 is TGCGCCAGCAGCTTGCTAGCCCAGGACACGATATCCGGAGCTGAAGCTTTCTTT. Amino acid sequence: CASSLLAQDTISGAEAFF.

This clonotype was found a few times. CDR3 bases: TGTGCCAGCAGCCCCGTCTCGGGTGAGCAGTTCTTC. Protein product: CASSPVSGEQFF. The J gene is TRBJ2-1, the V gene TRBV11-3; D unresolved. The CDR3 is 12 residues long. V shed 5 bases and J shed 9 bases, with 11 bases lying between them. CDR1 and CDR2 (germline): SGHNT, YENEEA.

The sample holds a few counts of this clonotype. The CDR3 reads CASSSGQYNEQFF. CDR3 coding DNA: TGTGCCAGCAGCTCCGGACAGTACAATGAGCAGTTCTTC. V and J are TRBV7-9 and TRBJ2-1; D perhaps matches TRBD1 (6 bases). CDR1 is SEHNR and CDR2 is FQNEAQ in the germline V gene (reference sequence). This CDR3 contains 13 residues. The V and J ends lost 4 bases and 4 bases respectively, with 8 bases between them. Complete variable domain (other parts from reference TRBV7-9 and TRBJ2-1): DTGVSQNPRHKITKRGQNVTFRCDPISEHNRLYWYRQTLGQGPEFLTYFQNEAQLEKSRLLSDRFSAERPKGSFSTLEIQRTEQGDSAMYLCASSSGQYNEQFFGPGTRLTVL.

This clonotype was recorded many times. The gene calls are TRBV29-1 and TRBJ2-2, with a tentative D call TRBD1 (6 bases). The ends were cut back, 7 bases at V and 7 bases at J, with 16 bases in the middle. The germline V gene has CDR1 SQVTM and CDR2 ANQGSEA. The CDR3 spans 13 residues. CDR3: CSANRVGVGELFF. The DNA for the CDR3 is TGCAGCGCAAACAGGGTTGGAGTCGGGGAGCTGTTTTTT.

This clonotype has a handful of counts. The V and J genes are TRBV29-1 and TRBJ2-2; 9 bases agree with TRBD1. V shed 4 bases, J shed 4 bases, and the junction held 4 bases outside the gene matches. From germline, CDR1 is SQVTM and CDR2 ANQGSEA. The CDR3 length is 14 residues. Here the CDR3 DNA reads TGCAGCGTTGCCACAGGGGGCCTCACCGGGGAGCTGTTTTTT. It yields the protein CSVATGGLTGELFF.